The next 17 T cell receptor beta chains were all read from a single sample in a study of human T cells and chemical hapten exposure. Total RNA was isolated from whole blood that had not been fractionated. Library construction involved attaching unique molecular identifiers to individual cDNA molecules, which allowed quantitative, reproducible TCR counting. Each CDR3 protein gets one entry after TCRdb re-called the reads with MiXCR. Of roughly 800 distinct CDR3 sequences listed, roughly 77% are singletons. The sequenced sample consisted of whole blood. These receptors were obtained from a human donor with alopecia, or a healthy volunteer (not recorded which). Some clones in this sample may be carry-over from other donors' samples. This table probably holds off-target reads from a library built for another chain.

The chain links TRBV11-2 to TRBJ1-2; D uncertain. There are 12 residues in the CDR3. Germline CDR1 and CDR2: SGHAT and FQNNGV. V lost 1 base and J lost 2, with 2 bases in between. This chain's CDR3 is CASSLVNYGYTF. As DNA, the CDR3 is TGTGCCAGCAGCTTAGTGAACTATGGCTACACCTTC.

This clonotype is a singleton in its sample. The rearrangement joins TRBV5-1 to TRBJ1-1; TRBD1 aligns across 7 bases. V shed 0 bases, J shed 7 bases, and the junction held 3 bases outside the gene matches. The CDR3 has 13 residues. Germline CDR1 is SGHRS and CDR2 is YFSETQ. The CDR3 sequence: CASSLAQGGEAFF. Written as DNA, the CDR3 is TGCGCCAGCAGCTTGGCCCAGGGGGGTGAAGCTTTCTTT.

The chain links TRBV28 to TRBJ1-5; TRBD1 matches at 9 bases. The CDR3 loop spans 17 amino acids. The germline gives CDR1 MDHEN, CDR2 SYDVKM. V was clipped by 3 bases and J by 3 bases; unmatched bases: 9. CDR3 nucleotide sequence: TGTGCCAGCAGTTTTTTCCCACAGGGGGCCATCAATCAGCCCCAGCATTTT. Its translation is CASSFFPQGAINQPQHF.

CDR3 amino acids: CASSFGGGMNTEAFF. The CDR3 region has the DNA TGTGCCAGCAGTTTCGGAGGAGGGATGAACACTGAAGCTTTCTTT. The chain carries TRBV27 and TRBJ1-1; D gene uncertain. The germline V and J ends were trimmed by 3 bases and 0 bases, with 11 bases remaining between them. CDR3 length equals 15 residues. In germline, CDR1 is MNHEY, CDR2 SMNVEV (reference sequence).

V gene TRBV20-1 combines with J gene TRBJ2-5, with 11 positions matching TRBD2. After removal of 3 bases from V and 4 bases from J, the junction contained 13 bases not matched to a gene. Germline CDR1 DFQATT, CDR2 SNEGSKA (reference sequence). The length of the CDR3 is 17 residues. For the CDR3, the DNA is TGCAGTGCTAGTAGCCACTCAGGACTAGCGGGCCTAGAGACCCAGTACTTC. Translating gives CSASSHSGLAGLETQYF.

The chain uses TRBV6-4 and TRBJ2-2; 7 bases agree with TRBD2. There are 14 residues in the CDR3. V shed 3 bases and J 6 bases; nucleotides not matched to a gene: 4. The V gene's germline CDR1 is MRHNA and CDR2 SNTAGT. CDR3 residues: CASSEGGGSGELFF. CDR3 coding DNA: TGTGCCAGCAGTGAGGGGGGGGGATCCGGGGAGCTGTTTTTT.

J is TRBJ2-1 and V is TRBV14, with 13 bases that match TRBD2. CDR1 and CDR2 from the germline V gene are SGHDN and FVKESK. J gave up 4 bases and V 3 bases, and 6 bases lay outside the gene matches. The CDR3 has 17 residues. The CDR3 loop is CASSHPGTSGVYNEQFF. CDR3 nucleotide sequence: TGTGCCAGCAGCCATCCCGGGACTAGCGGGGTATACAATGAGCAGTTCTTC.

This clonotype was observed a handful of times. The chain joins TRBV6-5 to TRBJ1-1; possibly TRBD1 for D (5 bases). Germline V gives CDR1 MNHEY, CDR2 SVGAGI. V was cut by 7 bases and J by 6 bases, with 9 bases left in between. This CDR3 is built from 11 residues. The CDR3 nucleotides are TGTGCCAGCAAGAGGGGCCCTGAAGCTTTCTTT. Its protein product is CASKRGPEAFF.

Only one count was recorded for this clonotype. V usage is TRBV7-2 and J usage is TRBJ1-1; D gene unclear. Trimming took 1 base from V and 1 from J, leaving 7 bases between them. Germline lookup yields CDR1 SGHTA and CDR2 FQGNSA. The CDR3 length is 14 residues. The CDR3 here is CASSLVKWNTEAFF. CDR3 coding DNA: TGTGCCAGCAGCTTAGTCAAATGGAACACTGAAGCTTTCTTT.

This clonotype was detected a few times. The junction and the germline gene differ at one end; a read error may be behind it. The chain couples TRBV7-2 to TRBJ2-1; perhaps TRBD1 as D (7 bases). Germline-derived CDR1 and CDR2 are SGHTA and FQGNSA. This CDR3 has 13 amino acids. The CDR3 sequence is CLVRQGGYNEQFF. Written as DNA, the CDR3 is TGCTTAGTACGGCAGGGGGGCTACAATGAGCAGTTCTTC.

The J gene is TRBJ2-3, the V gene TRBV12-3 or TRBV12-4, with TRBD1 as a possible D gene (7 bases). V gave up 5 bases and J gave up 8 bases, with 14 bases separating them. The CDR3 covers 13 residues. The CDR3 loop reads CASSGHQGGTQYF. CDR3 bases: TGTGCCAGCAGTGGACACCAGGGGGGTACGCAGTATTTT.

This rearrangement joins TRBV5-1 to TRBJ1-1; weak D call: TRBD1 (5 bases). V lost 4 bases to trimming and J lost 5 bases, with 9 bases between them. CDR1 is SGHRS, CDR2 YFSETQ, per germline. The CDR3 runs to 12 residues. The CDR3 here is CASSRGWTEAFF. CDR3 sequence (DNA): TGCGCCAGCAGCCGGGGGTGGACTGAAGCTTTCTTT.

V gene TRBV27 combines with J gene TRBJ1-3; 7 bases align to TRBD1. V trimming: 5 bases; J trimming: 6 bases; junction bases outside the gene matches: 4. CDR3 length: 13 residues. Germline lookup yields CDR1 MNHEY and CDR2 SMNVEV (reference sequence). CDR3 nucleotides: TGTGCCAGCAGTCGGGACAGTGAAAACACCATATATTTT. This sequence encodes CASSRDSENTIYF.

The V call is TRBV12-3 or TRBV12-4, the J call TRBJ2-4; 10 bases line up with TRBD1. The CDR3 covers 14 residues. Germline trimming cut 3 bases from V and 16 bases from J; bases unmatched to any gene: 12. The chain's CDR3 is CASSFGQGGVSLYF. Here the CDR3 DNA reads TGTGCCAGCAGTTTTGGACAGGGGGGAGTAAGTCTCTACTTC.

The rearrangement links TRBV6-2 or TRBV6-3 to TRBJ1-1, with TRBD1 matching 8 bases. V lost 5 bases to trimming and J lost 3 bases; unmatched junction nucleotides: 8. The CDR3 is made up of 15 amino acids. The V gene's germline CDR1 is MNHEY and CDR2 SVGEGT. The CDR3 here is CASSIRDRRYTEAFF. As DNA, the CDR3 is TGTGCCAGCAGTATCCGGGACAGGCGTTACACTGAAGCTTTCTTT.

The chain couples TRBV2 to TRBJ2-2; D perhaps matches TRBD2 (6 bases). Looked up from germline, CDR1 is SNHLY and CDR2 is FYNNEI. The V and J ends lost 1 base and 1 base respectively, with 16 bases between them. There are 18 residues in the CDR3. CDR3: CASSEGRGEGENTGELFF. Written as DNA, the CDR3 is TGTGCCAGCAGTGAAGGACGCGGGGAAGGCGAGAACACCGGGGAGCTGTTTTTT.

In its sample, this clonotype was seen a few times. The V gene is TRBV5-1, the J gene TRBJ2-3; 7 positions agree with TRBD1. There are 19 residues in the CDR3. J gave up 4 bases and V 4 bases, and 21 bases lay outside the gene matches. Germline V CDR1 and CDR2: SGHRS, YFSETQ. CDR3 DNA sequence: TGCGCCAGCAGCCGAGAACCCCCTCCGTACAGGGGAGCGTCAGATACGCAGTATTTT. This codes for CASSREPPPYRGASDTQYF. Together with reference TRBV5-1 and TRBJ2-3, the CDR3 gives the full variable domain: KAGVTQTPRYLIKTRGQQVTLSCSPISGHRSVSWYQQTPGQGLQFLFEYFSETQRNKGNFPGRFSGRQFSNSRSEMNVSTLELGDSALYLCASSREPPPYRGASDTQYFGPGTRLTVL.